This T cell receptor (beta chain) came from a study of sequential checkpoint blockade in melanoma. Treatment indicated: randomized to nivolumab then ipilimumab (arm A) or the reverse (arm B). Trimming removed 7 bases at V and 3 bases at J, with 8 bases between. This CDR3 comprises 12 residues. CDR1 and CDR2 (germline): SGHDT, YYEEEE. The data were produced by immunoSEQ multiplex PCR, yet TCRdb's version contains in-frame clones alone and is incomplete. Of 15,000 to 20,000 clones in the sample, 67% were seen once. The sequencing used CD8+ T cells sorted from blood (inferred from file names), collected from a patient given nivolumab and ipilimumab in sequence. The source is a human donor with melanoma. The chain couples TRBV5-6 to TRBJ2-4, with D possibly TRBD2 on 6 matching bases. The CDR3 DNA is TGTGCCAGCCGGGGACTCAAAAACATTCAGTACTTC. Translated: CASRGLKNIQYF.